This TCR beta chain appears in the sequencing data of a study of blood T cell repertoires in COVID-19. Across the study: The United States, Italy and Spain were the sources of the acute and convalescent COVID-19 samples. T cells, B-cell-depleted T cells, or PBMCs supplied cDNA or gDNA.

The germline V gene encodes CDR1 LGHNA and CDR2 YSLEER. The germline V and J ends were trimmed by 2 bases and 5 bases, with 24 bases remaining between them. CDR3 length: 18 residues. TCRdb's table, derived via immunoSEQ multiplex PCR, lists solely in-frame clones and lacks some. The sample has 50,000 to 75,000 clones, approximately 93% seen once. Sequencing input: peripheral blood. The receptor comes from an older man with active COVID-19. The chain combines TRBV4-3 with TRBJ1-1; D gene unclear. In nucleotides, the CDR3 is TGCGCCAGCAGCCAAAGTAGCTCGGGGTTAAGGGTTGGTACTGAAGCTTTCTTT. It translates to CASSQSSSGLRVGTEAFF.